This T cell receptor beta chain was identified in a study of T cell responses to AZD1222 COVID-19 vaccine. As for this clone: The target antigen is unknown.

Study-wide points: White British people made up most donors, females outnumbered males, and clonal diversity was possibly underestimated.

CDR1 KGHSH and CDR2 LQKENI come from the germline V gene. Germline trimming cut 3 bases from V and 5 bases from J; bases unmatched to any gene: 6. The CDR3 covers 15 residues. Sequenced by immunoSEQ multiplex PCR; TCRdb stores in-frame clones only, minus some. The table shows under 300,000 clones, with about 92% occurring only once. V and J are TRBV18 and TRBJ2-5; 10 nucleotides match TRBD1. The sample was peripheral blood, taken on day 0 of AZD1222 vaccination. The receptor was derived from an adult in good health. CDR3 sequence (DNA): TGTGCCAGCTCACCGGAGACAGGGGGCTTGGAGACCCAGTACTTC. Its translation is CASSPETGGLETQYF.